This TCR beta chain came from a study of T cell responses to AZD1222 COVID-19 vaccine. TCRdb's copy holds only in-frame clones and misses some; the assay was immunoSEQ multiplex PCR. The data show 150,000 to 200,000 clones, just over 90% seen once. About this clone itself: Other DNA sequences from this sample encode an identical CDR3 as well.

V dropped 0 bases and J dropped 1 base, with 4 bases sitting between them. This CDR3 is built from 13 residues. CDR1 is SGHRS and CDR2 is YFSETQ in the germline V gene. The sequences come from peripheral blood, collected 28 days after the second AZD1222 dose. The rearrangement uses TRBV5-1 and TRBJ1-1, with D unresolved. This receptor was taken from an adult who received the AZD1222 COVID-19 vaccine. The CDR3 spells CASSLAGNTEAFF. CDR3 sequence (DNA): TGCGCCAGCAGCTTGGCCGGGAACACTGAAGCTTTCTTT.